The 17 T cell receptor beta chains listed next were all sequenced from one sample in a study of blood T cell repertoires in COVID-19. Produced via immunoSEQ multiplex PCR; TCRdb's table is partial and in-frame only. This table has under 450,000 clones, more than 70% appearing once. The specimen was PBMCs or T cells enriched from blood (not recorded which). The receptors were sampled from a man younger than 40 who had recovered from COVID-19.

This clone was seen repeatedly, ten times or more. The chain recombines TRBV19 with TRBJ1-3; D might be TRBD1 (6 bases). Trimming pared 7 bases from V and 3 bases from J, leaving 16 bases between. CDR1 is LNHDA, CDR2 SQIVND, per germline (reference sequence). The length of the CDR3 is 15 residues. The DNA for the CDR3 is TGTGCCAGTAAATCAACAGGGCTGGATGGAAACACCATATATTTT. It is translated as CASKSTGLDGNTIYF.

V gene TRBV27 combines with J gene TRBJ2-7; 8 bases fit TRBD1. V was pared by 4 bases and J by 2 bases, with 4 bases of the junction left unmatched. This CDR3 has 14 amino acids. Germline V lookup: CDR1 MNHEY, CDR2 SMNVEV (reference sequence). CDR3 sequence (DNA): TGTGCCAGCAGTTCAGACAGGGGAGCCTACGAGCAGTACTTC. Translation: CASSSDRGAYEQYF.

The chain links TRBV7-9 to TRBJ1-1, with D maybe TRBD1 (5 bases). Per germline, CDR1 SEHNR and CDR2 FQNEAQ (reference sequence). The CDR3 is 15 residues long. Trimming removed 5 bases from V and 1 base from J, with 14 bases in between. CDR3 residues: CASSPNWQGNTEAFF. The CDR3 coding sequence is TGTGCCAGCAGCCCAAACTGGCAGGGGAACACTGAAGCTTTCTTT. Full variable domain (remainder filled in from reference TRBV7-9 and TRBJ1-1): DTGVSQNPRHKITKRGQNVTFRCDPISEHNRLYWYRQTLGQGPEFLTYFQNEAQLEKSRLLSDRFSAERPKGSFSTLEIQRTEQGDSAMYLCASSPNWQGNTEAFFGQGTRLTVV.

V and J are TRBV4-2 and TRBJ1-1; possibly TRBD1 for D (5 bases). Germline V gene sequence: CDR1 LGHNA, CDR2 YNFKEQ. Trimming took off 4 bases at V and 1 base at J, with 13 bases between the two ends. CDR3 length: 15 amino acids. CDR3 sequence reads: CASSPVDTTNTEAFF. The CDR3 nucleotides read TGTGCCAGCAGCCCCGTGGACACGACGAACACTGAAGCTTTCTTT.

The chain employs TRBV20-1 and TRBJ2-3; D is unresolved. There are 11 residues in the CDR3. CDR1 and CDR2 (germline): DFQATT, SNEGSKA (reference sequence). Trimming pared 3 bases from V and 4 bases from J, leaving 5 bases between. The CDR3 loop is CSASRPDTQYF. CDR3 nucleotides: TGCAGTGCTAGTCGTCCAGATACGCAGTATTTT.

The CDR3 DNA is TGTGCCAGTAGTATGAAAGGGAGCTACGAGCAGTACTTC. It specifies CASSMKGSYEQYF. The rearrangement uses TRBV19 and TRBJ2-7, with D maybe TRBD2 (5 bases). Per germline, CDR1 LNHDA and CDR2 SQIVND (reference sequence). V lost 3 bases, J lost 3 bases, and 9 bases lay in between. The CDR3 loop spans 13 amino acids.

This clone was recorded a few times. The genes are TRBV16 and TRBJ1-2, with TRBD1 matching 7 bases. The length of the CDR3 is 14 residues. The V and J ends lost 4 bases and 5 bases, in that order; junction bases with no gene match: 7. Germline V lookup: CDR1 KGHSY, CDR2 FQNENV. The CDR3: CASSLGQARYGYTF. The CDR3, as DNA: TGTGCCAGCAGCCTCGGACAGGCGAGATATGGCTACACCTTC. The full variable domain, in which reference TRBV16 and TRBJ1-2 provide the parts outside the CDR3, is GEEVAQTPKHLVRGEGQKAKLYCAPIKGHSYVFWYQQVLKNEFKFLISFQNENVFDETGMPKERFSAKCLPNSPCSLEIQATKLEDSAVYFCASSLGQARYGYTFGSGTRLTVV.

The V gene is TRBV27, the J gene TRBJ1-5; 9 bases are a match to TRBD1. V shed 4 bases, J shed 7 bases, and the junction held 8 bases outside the gene matches. The CDR3 extends over 15 amino acids. Per germline, CDR1 MNHEY and CDR2 SMNVEV (reference sequence). CDR3: CASSSTGTGRQPQHF. Written as DNA, the CDR3 is TGTGCCAGCAGTTCAACCGGGACAGGGCGGCAGCCCCAGCATTTT.

This chain joins TRBV7-9 and TRBJ2-7, with TRBD1 matching over 7 bases. There are 14 residues in the CDR3. Germline V CDR1 and CDR2: SEHNR, FQNEAQ (reference sequence). The trim removed 5 bases at V and 2 bases at J, leaving 6 bases unmatched. DNA for the CDR3: TGTGCCAGCAGCGGCCGGGACAGCGCCTACGAGCAGTACTTC. This gives the protein CASSGRDSAYEQYF.

This clone was recorded only once. J is TRBJ2-7 and V is TRBV6-5, with 11 bases that match TRBD2. This CDR3 is built from 16 residues. Germline loops: CDR1 MNHEY, CDR2 SVGAGI. J was trimmed by 4 bases and V by 0 bases; bases with no gene match: 5. The CDR3 DNA follows: TGTGCCAGCAGTTACTCTGCCACTAGCGGGGGTTACGAGCAGTACTTC. Its protein is CASSYSATSGGYEQYF.

The chain carries TRBV6-2 or TRBV6-3 and TRBJ1-5; D is unclear. The germline gives CDR1 MNHEY, CDR2 SVGEGT. CDR3 length equals 19 residues. Trimming stripped 2 bases from V and 2 bases from J, with 22 bases between. The CDR3 reads CASSYRLDMEGSGNQPQHF. CDR3 DNA sequence: TGTGCCAGCAGTTACCGACTCGACATGGAGGGATCGGGCAATCAGCCCCAGCATTTT.

This clone was seen just once. This chain joins TRBV19 and TRBJ1-3, with D tentatively TRBD1 (5 bases). There are 16 residues in the CDR3. V lost 3 bases and J lost 0, with 12 bases in between. CDR1 is LNHDA and CDR2 is SQIVND in the germline V gene (reference sequence). CDR3 residues: CASSIGGILSGNTIYF. CDR3 DNA sequence: TGTGCCAGTAGTATTGGGGGGATCCTCTCTGGAAACACCATATATTTT.

This sequence joins TRBV18 and TRBJ1-6; D unresolved. This CDR3 region has 12 residues. CDR1 is KGHSH, CDR2 LQKENI, per germline. Trimming removed 3 bases at V and 9 bases at J, with 6 bases between. CDR3 DNA: TGTGCCAGCTCACCCTCGGGTTCACCCCTCCACTTT. Translation: CASSPSGSPLHF.

The chain has TRBV4-1 and TRBJ1-5; D call uncertain. This CDR3 comprises 13 residues. CDR1 is MGHRA and CDR2 is YSYEKL in the germline V gene. V was pared by 1 base and J by 5 bases, with 6 bases between. CDR3 in amino acids: CASSQVPYQPQHF. The CDR3 DNA is TGCGCCAGCAGCCAAGTCCCGTATCAGCCCCAGCATTTT.

On this clone: The same CDR3 also results from other DNA sequences found in this sample. The CDR3 bases are TGTGCCAGCAGTGATCAGCGGGGGGCGGGAGAACAGTTCTTC. Protein: CASSDQRGAGEQFF. The J gene is TRBJ2-1, the V gene TRBV6-4, with 9 bases lining up with TRBD2. This CDR3 region has 14 residues. Looked up from germline, CDR1 is MRHNA and CDR2 is SNTAGT. V lost 3 bases to trimming and J lost 13 bases; unmatched junction nucleotides: 10.

The rearrangement joins TRBV5-4 to TRBJ1-3; D ambiguous. CDR3 length: 13 residues. Germline V gene data show CDR1 as SGHNT and CDR2 as YYREEE (reference sequence). Trimming cost V 5 bases and J 4 bases, with 10 bases left between them. CDR3 sequence reads: CASREVAGNTIYF. The CDR3 DNA reads TGTGCCAGCAGGGAGGTAGCGGGAAACACCATATATTTT.

This clone was recorded a few times. The chain carries TRBV14 and TRBJ2-7, with 8 bases aligning to TRBD1. The CDR3 is 15 amino acids. The germline V gene has CDR1 SGHDN and CDR2 FVKESK. Trimming took 2 bases from V and 5 from J; bases not matched to a gene: 8. Here the CDR3 reads CASSQMTGVVHEQYF. CDR3 bases: TGTGCCAGCAGCCAAATGACAGGGGTGGTCCACGAGCAGTACTTC.